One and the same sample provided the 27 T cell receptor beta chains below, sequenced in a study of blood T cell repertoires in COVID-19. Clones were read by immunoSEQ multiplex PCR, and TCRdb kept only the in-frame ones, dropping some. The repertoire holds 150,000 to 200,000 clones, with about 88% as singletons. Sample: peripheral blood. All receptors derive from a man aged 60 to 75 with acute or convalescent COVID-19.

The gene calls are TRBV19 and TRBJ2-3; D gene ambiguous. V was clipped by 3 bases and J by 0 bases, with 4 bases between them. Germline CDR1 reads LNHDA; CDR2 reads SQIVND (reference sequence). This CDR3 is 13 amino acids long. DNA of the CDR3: TGTGCCAGTAGTATCGGTAGCACAGATACGCAGTATTTT. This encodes CASSIGSTDTQYF.

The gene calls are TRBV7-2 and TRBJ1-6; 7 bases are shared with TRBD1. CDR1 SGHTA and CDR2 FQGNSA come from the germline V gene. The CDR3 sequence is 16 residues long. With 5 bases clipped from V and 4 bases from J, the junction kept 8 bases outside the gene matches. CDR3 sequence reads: CASSPTGALYNSPLHF. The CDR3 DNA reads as TGTGCCAGCAGCCCTACAGGGGCCCTATATAATTCACCCCTCCACTTT.

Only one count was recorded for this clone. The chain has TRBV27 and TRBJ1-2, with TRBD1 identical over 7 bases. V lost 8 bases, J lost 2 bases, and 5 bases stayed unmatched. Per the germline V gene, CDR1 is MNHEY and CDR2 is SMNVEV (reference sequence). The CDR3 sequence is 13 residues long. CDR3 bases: TGTGCCAGCCGACAGGGATTAAACTATGGCTACACCTTC. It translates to CASRQGLNYGYTF.

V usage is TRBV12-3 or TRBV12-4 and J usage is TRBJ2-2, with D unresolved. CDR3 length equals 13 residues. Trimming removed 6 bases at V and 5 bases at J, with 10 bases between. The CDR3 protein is CASRRLSTGELFF. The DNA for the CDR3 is TGTGCCAGCAGACGACTGAGTACCGGGGAGCTGTTTTTT.

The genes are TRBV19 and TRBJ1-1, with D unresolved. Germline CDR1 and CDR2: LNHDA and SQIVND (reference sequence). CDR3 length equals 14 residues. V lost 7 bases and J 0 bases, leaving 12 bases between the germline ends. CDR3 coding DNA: TGTGCCAGTACCGATTCTCGGGTGAACACTGAAGCTTTCTTT. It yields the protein CASTDSRVNTEAFF.

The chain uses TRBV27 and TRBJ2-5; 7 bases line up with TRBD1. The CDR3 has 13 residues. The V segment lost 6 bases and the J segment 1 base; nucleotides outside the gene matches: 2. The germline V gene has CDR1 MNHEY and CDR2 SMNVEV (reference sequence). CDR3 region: CASRTGIQETQYF. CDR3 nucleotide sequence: TGTGCCAGCAGGACAGGGATCCAAGAGACCCAGTACTTC.

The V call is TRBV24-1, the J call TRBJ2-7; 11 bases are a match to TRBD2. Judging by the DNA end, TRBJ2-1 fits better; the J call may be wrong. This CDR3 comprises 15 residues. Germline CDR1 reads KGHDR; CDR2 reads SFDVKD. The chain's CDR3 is CATSGGLAEGNEQFF. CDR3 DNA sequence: TGTGCCACCAGTGGGGGACTAGCGGAAGGCAATGAGCAGTTCTTC.

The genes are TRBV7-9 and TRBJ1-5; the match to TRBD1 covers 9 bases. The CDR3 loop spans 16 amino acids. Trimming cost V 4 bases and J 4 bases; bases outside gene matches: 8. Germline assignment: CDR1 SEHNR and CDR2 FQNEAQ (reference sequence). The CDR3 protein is CASSSGTGKGNQPQHF. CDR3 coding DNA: TGTGCCAGCAGCTCCGGGACAGGGAAGGGGAATCAGCCCCAGCATTTT.

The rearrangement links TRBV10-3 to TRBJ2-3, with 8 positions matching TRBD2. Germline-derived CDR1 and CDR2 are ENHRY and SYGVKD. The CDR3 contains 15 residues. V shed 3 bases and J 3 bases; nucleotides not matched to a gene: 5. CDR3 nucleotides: TGTGCCATCAGTGACCCTGGACTAGCTACAGATACGCAGTATTTT. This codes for CAISDPGLATDTQYF.

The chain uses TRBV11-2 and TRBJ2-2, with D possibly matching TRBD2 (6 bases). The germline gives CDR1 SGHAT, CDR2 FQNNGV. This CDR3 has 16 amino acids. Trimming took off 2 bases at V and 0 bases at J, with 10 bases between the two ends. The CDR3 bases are TGTGCCAGCAGCTTAAAAGGCGGGACGAACACCGGGGAGCTGTTTTTT. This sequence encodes CASSLKGGTNTGELFF.

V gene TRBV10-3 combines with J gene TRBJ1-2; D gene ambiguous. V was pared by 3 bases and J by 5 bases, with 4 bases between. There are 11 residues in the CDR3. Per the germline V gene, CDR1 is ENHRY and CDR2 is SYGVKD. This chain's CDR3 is CAISESYGYTF. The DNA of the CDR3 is TGTGCCATCAGTGAATCTTATGGCTACACCTTC.

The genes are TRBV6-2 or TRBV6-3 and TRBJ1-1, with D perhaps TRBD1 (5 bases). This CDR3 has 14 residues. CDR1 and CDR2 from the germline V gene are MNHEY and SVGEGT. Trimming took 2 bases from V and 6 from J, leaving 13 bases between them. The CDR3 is CASSYPDILPEAFF. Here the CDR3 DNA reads TGTGCCAGCAGTTACCCGGACATCTTACCTGAAGCTTTCTTT.

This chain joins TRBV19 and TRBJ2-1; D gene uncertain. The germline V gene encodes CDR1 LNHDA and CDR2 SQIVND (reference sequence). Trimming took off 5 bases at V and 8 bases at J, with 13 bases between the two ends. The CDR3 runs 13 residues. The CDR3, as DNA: TGTGCCAGTAGTCTCGACTCGGTCGATGAGCAGTTCTTC. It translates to CASSLDSVDEQFF.

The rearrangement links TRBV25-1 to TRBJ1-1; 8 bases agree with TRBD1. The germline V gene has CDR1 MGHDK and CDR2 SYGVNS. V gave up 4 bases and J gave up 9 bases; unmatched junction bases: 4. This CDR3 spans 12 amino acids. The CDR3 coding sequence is TGTGCCAGCAGTGTTCAGGGGGCTAAAGCTTTCTTT. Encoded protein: CASSVQGAKAFF.

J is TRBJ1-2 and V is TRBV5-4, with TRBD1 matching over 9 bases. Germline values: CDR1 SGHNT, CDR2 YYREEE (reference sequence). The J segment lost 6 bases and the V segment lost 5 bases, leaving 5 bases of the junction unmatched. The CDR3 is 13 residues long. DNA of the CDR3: TGTGCCAGCAGTCCCGGGACAGGGAATGGCTACACCTTC. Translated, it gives CASSPGTGNGYTF.

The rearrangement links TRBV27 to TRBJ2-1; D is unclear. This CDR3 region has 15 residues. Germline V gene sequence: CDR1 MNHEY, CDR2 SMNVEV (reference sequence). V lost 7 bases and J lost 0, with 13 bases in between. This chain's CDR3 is CASIALPSSYNEQFF. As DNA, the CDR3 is TGTGCCAGCATCGCGCTACCAAGCTCCTACAATGAGCAGTTCTTC.

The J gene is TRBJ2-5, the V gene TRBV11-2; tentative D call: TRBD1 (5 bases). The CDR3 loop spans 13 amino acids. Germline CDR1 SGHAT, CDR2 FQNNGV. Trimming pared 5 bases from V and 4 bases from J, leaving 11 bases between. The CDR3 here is CASSARVPETQYF. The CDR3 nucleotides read TGTGCCAGCAGCGCCAGGGTTCCAGAGACCCAGTACTTC.

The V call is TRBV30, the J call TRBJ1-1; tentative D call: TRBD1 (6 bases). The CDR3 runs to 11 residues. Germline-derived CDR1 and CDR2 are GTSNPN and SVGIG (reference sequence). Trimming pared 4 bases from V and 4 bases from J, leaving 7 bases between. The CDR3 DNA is TGTGCCTGGACAGGGGTCACTGAAGCTTTCTTT. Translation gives CAWTGVTEAFF.

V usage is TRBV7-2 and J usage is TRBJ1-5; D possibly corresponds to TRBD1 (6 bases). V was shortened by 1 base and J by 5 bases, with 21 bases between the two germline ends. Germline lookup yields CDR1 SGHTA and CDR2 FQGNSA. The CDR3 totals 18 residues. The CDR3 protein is CASSLGNHRAGAHQPQHF. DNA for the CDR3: TGTGCCAGCAGCTTAGGGAACCATAGGGCAGGGGCCCATCAGCCCCAGCATTTT.

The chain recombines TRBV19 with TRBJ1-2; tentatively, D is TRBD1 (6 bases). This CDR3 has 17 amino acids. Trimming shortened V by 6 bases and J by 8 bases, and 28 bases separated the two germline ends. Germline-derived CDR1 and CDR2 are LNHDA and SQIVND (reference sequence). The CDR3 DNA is TGTGCCAGTAGCAGAGGGGGGGATCTGACGCGTCGAAGCGGCTACACCTTC. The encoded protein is CASSRGGDLTRRSGYTF.

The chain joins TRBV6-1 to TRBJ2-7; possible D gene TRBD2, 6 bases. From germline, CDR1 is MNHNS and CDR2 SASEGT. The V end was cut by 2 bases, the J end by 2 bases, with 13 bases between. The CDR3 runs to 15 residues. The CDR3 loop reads CASSEFWGGAYEQYF. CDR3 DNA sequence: TGTGCCAGCAGTGAATTTTGGGGAGGCGCCTACGAGCAGTACTTC.

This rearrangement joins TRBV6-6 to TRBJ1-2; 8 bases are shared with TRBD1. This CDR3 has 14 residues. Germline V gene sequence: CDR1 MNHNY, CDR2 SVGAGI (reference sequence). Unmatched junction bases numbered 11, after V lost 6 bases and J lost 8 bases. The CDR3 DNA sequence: TGTGCCAGCAGACCGGCAGGGGGCGTTCGGGGCTACACCTTC. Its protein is CASRPAGGVRGYTF.

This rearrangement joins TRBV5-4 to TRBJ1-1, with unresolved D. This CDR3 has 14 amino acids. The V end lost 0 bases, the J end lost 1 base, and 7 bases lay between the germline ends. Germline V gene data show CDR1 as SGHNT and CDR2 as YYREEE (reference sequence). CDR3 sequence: CASSLAGKNTEAFF. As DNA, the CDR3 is TGTGCCAGCAGCTTGGCCGGTAAGAACACTGAAGCTTTCTTT.

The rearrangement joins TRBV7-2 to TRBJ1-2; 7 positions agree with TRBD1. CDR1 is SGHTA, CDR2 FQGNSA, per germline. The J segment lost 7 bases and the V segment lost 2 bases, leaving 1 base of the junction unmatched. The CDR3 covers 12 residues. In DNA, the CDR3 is TGTGCCAGCAGCTTATCAGGGGGTGGCTACACCTTC. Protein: CASSLSGGGYTF.

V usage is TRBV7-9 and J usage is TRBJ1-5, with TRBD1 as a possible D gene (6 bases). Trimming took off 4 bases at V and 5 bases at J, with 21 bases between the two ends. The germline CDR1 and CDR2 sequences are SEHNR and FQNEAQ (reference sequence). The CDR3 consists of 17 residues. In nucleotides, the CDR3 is TGTGCCAGCAGCTCCTTTGCGGGGGGCAGCCAATATCAGCCCCAGCATTTT. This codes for CASSSFAGGSQYQPQHF.

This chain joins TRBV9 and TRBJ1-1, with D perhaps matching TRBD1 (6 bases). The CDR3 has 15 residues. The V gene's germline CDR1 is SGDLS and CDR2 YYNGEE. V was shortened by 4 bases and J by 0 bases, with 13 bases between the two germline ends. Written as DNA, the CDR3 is TGTGCCAGCAGCCCCTCGGGGGGGCTGAACACTGAAGCTTTCTTT. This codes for CASSPSGGLNTEAFF.

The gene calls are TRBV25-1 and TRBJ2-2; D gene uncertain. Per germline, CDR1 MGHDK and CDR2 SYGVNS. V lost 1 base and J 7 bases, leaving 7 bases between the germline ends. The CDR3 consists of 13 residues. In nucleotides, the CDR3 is TGTGCCAGCAGTGAATTTAGCCTCGGGGAGCTGTTTTTT. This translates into CASSEFSLGELFF.